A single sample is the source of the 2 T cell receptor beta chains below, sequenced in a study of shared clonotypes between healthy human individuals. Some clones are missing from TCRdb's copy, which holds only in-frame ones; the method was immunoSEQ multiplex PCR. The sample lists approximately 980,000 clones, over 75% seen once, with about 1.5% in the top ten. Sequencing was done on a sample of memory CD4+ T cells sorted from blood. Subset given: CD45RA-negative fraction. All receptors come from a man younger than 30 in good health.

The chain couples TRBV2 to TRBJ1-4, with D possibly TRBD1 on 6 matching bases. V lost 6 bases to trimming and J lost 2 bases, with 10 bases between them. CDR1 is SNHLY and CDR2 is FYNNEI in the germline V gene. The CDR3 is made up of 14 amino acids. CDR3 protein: CASRQGTTNEKLFF. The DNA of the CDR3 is TGTGCCAGCAGACAGGGTACCACTAATGAAAAACTGTTTTTT.

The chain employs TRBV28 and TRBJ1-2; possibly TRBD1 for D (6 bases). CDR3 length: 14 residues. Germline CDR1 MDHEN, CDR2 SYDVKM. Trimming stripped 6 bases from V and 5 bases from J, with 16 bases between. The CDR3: CASRSQGGRYGYTF. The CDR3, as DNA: TGTGCCAGCAGATCGCAAGGGGGGAGGTATGGCTACACCTTC.